This T cell receptor (beta chain) stems from a study of blood T cell repertoires in COVID-19. Study background: The study drew acute and convalescent COVID-19 samples from the United States, Italy and Spain. T cells, B-cell-depleted T cells, or PBMCs provided the cDNA or gDNA that served as material.

In the authors' workflow: Reference gene primers were amplified, and this amplification served to estimate nucleated cell counts. Sequenced by immunoSEQ multiplex PCR; TCRdb stores in-frame clones only, minus some. V and J calls and clone size are as listed in that table; D and trimming were resolved from the DNA. The table lists almost 25,000 clones, about 92% of them singletons. V lost 4 bases, J lost 2 bases, and 5 bases stayed unmatched. The CDR3 extends over 15 amino acids. Germline loops: CDR1 SGHDT, CDR2 YYEEEE. This TCR was recovered from a man in his sixties or seventies with active COVID-19. The rearrangement links TRBV5-6 to TRBJ2-7, with TRBD2 matching over 11 bases. Sample: peripheral blood. This CDR3 reads CASSPPGLAAYEQYF. For the CDR3, the DNA is TGTGCCAGCAGCCCGCCGGGACTAGCGGCCTACGAGCAGTACTTC.